The text below deals with one T cell receptor beta chain. V lost 4 bases and J 5 bases, leaving 12 bases between the germline ends. Germline V CDR1 and CDR2: SGHRS, YFSETQ. CDR3 length: 14 amino acids. The data were taken from a study of T cells in Graves' hyperthyroidism and ophthalmopathy. The CDR3 regions of TCR beta were amplified from RNA transcripts. The HTBI set primed first-round TCR CDR3 RT-PCR. TCRdb analysed the multiplex PCR reads with MiXCR anew, one entry per CDR3 protein. The table shows around 300,000 distinct CDR3 sequences, with roughly 13% occurring only once. This TCR was recovered from a woman between 40 and 50 years old with Graves' hyperthyroidism. The specimen was blood. This chain links TRBV5-1 with TRBJ1-4, with a weak D call TRBD1 (5 bases). The CDR3 region is CASSRDGRNEKLFF. CDR3 DNA sequence: TGCGCCAGCAGCCGGGACGGGAGAAATGAAAAACTGTTTTTT.